This section outlines one T cell receptor (beta chain) sequence together with its context. Its antigen is unidentified. This entry comes from a study of blood T cells in healthy people across ages. General observations from the study: Estimates based on one million T cells were treated as lower bounds.

V lost 5 bases and J lost 2; bases outside the gene matches: 11. CDR3 size: 19 residues. The V gene's germline CDR1 is SNHLY and CDR2 FYNNEI. With a J-beta primer mix and a sample-barcoded 5' primer, a second PCR ran about 6 to 11 cycles. A template-switch adaptor containing 12 random nucleotides labeled each cDNA molecule. Each CDR3 protein gets one entry after TCRdb re-called the 5' RACE reads with MiXCR. Of about 680,000 distinct CDR3 sequences in the sample, 45% to 50% were seen once. The sequenced sample was blood. The sequence was obtained from a woman aged 55-70 years in good health. The rearrangement joins TRBV2 to TRBJ2-1; 14 bases agree with TRBD2. CDR3 bases: TGTGCCAGCAGTATATCCGGGACTAGCGGGAGTCCGACCTACAATGAGCAGTTCTTC. Translated: CASSISGTSGSPTYNEQFF.